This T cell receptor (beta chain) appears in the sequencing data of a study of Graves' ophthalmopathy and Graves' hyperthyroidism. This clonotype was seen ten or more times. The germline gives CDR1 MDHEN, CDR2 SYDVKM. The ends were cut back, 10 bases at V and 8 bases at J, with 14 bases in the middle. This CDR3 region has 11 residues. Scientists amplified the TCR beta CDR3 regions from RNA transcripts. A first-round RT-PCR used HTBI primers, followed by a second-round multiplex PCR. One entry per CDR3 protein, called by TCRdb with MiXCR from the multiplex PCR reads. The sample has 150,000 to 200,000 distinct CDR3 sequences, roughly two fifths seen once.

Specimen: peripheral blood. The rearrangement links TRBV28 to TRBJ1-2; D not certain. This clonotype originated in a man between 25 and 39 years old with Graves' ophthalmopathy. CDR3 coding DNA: TGTGCCACCGACGAGCCTGAGGGCTACACCTTC. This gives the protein CATDEPEGYTF.